Below, 16 T cell receptor beta chains from the same sample are listed, as sequenced in a study of T cells after yellow fever vaccination. In TCRdb, the 5' RACE reads were re-called with MiXCR into one record per CDR3 protein. The sample contains more than 300,000 distinct CDR3 sequences, approximately 4% of which appear only once. The sample was PBMCs, taken 15 days after the yellow fever booster vaccination. The source of these receptors is a man younger than 30 who received the YFV17D yellow fever vaccine.

This clonotype was picked up many times. The chain couples TRBV20-1 to TRBJ1-1; D ambiguous. The V and J ends lost 3 bases and 3 bases respectively, with 8 bases between them. Germline assignment: CDR1 DFQATT and CDR2 SNEGSKA (reference sequence). The length of the CDR3 is 12 residues. CDR3 DNA sequence: TGCAGTGCTAGTCTGCGAGACACTGAAGCTTTCTTT. Protein product: CSASLRDTEAFF.

This clonotype occurred many times. The CDR3 is CASSFRLAGSPSSYNEQFF. CDR3 nucleotide sequence: TGTGCCAGCAGCTTTCGGCTAGCGGGGTCCCCTAGCTCCTACAATGAGCAGTTCTTC. This rearrangement joins TRBV5-6 to TRBJ2-1, with 9 bases matching TRBD2. The CDR3 spans 19 residues. The trim removed 2 bases at V and 0 bases at J, leaving 12 bases unmatched. In germline, CDR1 is SGHDT, CDR2 YYEEEE.

This clonotype has a count of ten or more. The chain recombines TRBV6-5 with TRBJ1-1, with unresolved D. The CDR3 is 13 amino acids. Trimming took off 2 bases at V and 1 base at J, with 5 bases between the two ends. Germline-derived CDR1 and CDR2 are MNHEY and SVGAGI. The CDR3 reads CASSYTWNTEAFF. The CDR3 region has the DNA TGTGCCAGCAGTTACACATGGAACACTGAAGCTTTCTTT.

Many counts were recorded for this clonotype. The rearrangement uses TRBV7-2 and TRBJ2-7, with 9 bases aligning to TRBD2. This CDR3 has 15 amino acids. Unmatched junction bases numbered 12, after V lost 5 bases and J lost 7 bases. The germline gives CDR1 SGHTA, CDR2 FQGNSA. The CDR3 loop is CASSVEAGGPGEQYV. In nucleotides, the CDR3 is TGTGCCAGCAGCGTCGAGGCGGGGGGGCCTGGGGAGCAGTACGTC.

The J gene is TRBJ2-1, the V gene TRBV7-9; 11 nucleotides line up with TRBD2. This CDR3 has 15 residues. The germline V gene encodes CDR1 SEHNR and CDR2 FQNEAQ (reference sequence). The V gene end was trimmed by 5 bases and the J gene end by 6 bases; junction bases not matched to a gene: 6. CDR3 amino acids: CASSPGLAAINEQFF. The CDR3 nucleotides read TGTGCCAGCAGCCCGGGACTAGCGGCAATCAATGAGCAGTTCTTC.

This clonotype has more than one count but fewer than ten. This chain connects TRBV12-3 or TRBV12-4 to TRBJ1-1; maybe TRBD1 (6 bases). The V and J ends lost 5 bases and 11 bases respectively, with 18 bases between them. The CDR3 has 13 amino acids. CDR3 DNA: TGTGCCAGCAGTCAAGGGACACCTGAGGCGGCTTTCTTT. Translating it yields CASSQGTPEAAFF.

This clonotype has a handful of counts. The J gene is TRBJ1-6, the V gene TRBV20-1, with no clear D. Germline V lookup: CDR1 DFQATT, CDR2 SNEGSKA (reference sequence). The V end was cut by 7 bases, the J end by 5 bases, with 12 bases between. The CDR3 is 13 amino acids. This CDR3 is CSGRGFDNSPLHF. The CDR3 nucleotides are TGCAGTGGACGGGGATTCGATAATTCACCCCTCCACTTT.

This clonotype showed up just a few times. The CDR3 DNA follows: TGTGCTAGTGGCCGGGGCGGTTCGAACACTGAAGCTTTCTTT. Translation gives CASGRGGSNTEAFF. The gene calls are TRBV12-5 and TRBJ1-1; maybe TRBD1 (5 bases). This CDR3 has 14 residues. The germline gives CDR1 LGHNT, CDR2 FRNRAP. V was pared by 6 bases and J by 1 base, with 12 bases between.

At least ten counts were recorded for this clonotype. The rearrangement links TRBV6-2 or TRBV6-3 to TRBJ1-6; no clear D. CDR1 and CDR2 from the germline V gene are MNHEY and SVGEGT. This CDR3 spans 13 amino acids. Deletions cut 5 bases from V and 5 bases from J, with 7 bases between. CDR3 sequence: CASSRPDNSPLHF. The DNA of the CDR3 is TGTGCCAGCAGTCGACCGGATAATTCACCCCTCCACTTT.

This clonotype appeared a few times. The chain has TRBV12-3 or TRBV12-4 and TRBJ2-2, with unresolved D. V was shortened by 3 bases and J by 4 bases, with 6 bases between the two germline ends. The CDR3 covers 13 residues. This CDR3 reads CASSFSSTGELFF. The CDR3 DNA reads TGTGCCAGCAGTTTTTCTTCCACCGGGGAGCTGTTTTTT.

This clonotype showed up many times. The J gene is TRBJ1-1, the V gene TRBV7-9; D remains ambiguous. Trimming stripped 5 bases from V and 5 bases from J, with 12 bases between. This CDR3 is 13 amino acids long. CDR1 and CDR2 (germline): SEHNR, FQNEAQ (reference sequence). CDR3 nucleotides: TGTGCCAGCAGCGTTAGAACCGGGACTGAAGCTTTCTTT. As protein: CASSVRTGTEAFF. Filled out from reference TRBV7-9 and TRBJ1-1, the complete variable domain reads DTGVSQNPRHKITKRGQNVTFRCDPISEHNRLYWYRQTLGQGPEFLTYFQNEAQLEKSRLLSDRFSAERPKGSFSTLEIQRTEQGDSAMYLCASSVRTGTEAFFGQGTRLTVV.

This clonotype has ten or more counts. V and J are TRBV5-1 and TRBJ1-3; D is unclear. V gave up 0 bases and J gave up 7 bases, with 8 bases separating them. CDR3 size: 13 residues. The germline CDR1 and CDR2 sequences are SGHRS and YFSETQ. CDR3 sequence: CASSLGQDNTIYF. In DNA, the CDR3 is TGCGCCAGCAGCTTGGGTCAGGATAACACCATATATTTT.

The rearrangement uses TRBV4-1 and TRBJ1-6; maybe TRBD1 (5 bases). Trimming removed 4 bases at V and 0 bases at J, with 10 bases between. Germline values: CDR1 MGHRA, CDR2 YSYEKL. This CDR3 spans 16 amino acids. The CDR3 DNA follows: TGCGCCAGCAGCCGAGGGGAGAGCTCCTATAATTCACCCCTCCACTTT. The encoded protein is CASSRGESSYNSPLHF.

This clonotype occurred many times. The chain is built from TRBV3-1 and TRBJ2-2; 8 nucleotides line up with TRBD2. The CDR3 covers 17 residues. Trimming cost V 2 bases and J 0 bases; bases outside gene matches: 5. Per the germline V gene, CDR1 is LGHDT and CDR2 is YNNKEL (reference sequence). For the CDR3, the DNA is TGTGCCAGCAGCCAATCAAGCGGGGGCCCGAACACCGGGGAGCTGTTTTTT. Translating gives CASSQSSGGPNTGELFF.

This clonotype turned up a few times. V usage is TRBV7-2 and J usage is TRBJ1-4, with TRBD1 identical over 9 bases. CDR1 is SGHTA and CDR2 is FQGNSA in the germline V gene. With V trimmed by 4 bases and J by 8 bases, 8 bases remained unmatched. CDR3 length: 15 residues. This chain's CDR3 is CASSYGGQGSEKLFF. The CDR3 DNA follows: TGTGCCAGCAGCTATGGGGGACAGGGATCAGAAAAACTGTTTTTT.

This clonotype was recorded at least ten times. V and J are TRBV6-2 or TRBV6-3 and TRBJ2-7; D call uncertain. The CDR3 spans 11 residues. The V and J ends lost 5 bases and 5 bases respectively, with 7 bases between them. The germline CDR1 and CDR2 sequences are MNHEY and SVGEGT. In nucleotides, the CDR3 is TGTGCCAGCAGTCGCAATGACGAGCAGTACGTC. Translating it yields CASSRNDEQYV.